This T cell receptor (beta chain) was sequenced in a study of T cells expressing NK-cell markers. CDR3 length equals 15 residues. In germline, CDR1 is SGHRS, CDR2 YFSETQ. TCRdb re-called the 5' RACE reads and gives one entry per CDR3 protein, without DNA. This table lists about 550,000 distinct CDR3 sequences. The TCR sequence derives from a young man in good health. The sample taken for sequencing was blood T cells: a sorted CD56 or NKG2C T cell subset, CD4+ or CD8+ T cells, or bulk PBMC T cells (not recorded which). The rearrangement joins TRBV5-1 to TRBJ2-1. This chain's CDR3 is CASRAIYSSYNEQFF. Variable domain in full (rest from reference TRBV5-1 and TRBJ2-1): KAGVTQTPRYLIKTRGQQVTLSCSPISGHRSVSWYQQTPGQGLQFLFEYFSETQRNKGNFPGRFSGRQFSNSRSEMNVSTLELGDSALYLCASRAIYSSYNEQFFGPGTRLTVL.